Included here is one T cell receptor beta chain sequence, with context. Its antigen is currently unknown. Its ends do not fully match the called genes, so a read error is possible. Over 18 months, lack of ophthalmopathy progression marked Graves' hyperthyroidism as stable. On the basis of clinical symptoms, serum thyroxine and TRAb, thyroid ultrasound and orbital computed tomography, diagnoses were made. The sample is drawn from a study of T cells in Graves' hyperthyroidism and ophthalmopathy. Overall study findings and caveats: By a 13 V-J model, ophthalmopathy was set apart from stable hyperthyroidism. Most expanded thyroid clonotypes above 0.001 recurred in blood.

CDR3 length: 15 amino acids. Per germline, CDR1 GTSNPN and CDR2 SVGIG (reference sequence). Amplified TCR beta CDR3 regions derived from RNA transcripts. HTBI primers drove first-round RT-PCR of the TCR CDR3. TCRdb analysed the multiplex PCR reads with MiXCR anew, one entry per CDR3 protein. In the table there are about 98,000 distinct CDR3 sequences, roughly 37% of which are singletons. The TCR originated in a woman aged 25-40 years with Graves' hyperthyroidism. Sequences were obtained from peripheral blood or thyroid tissue (not recorded which). The J gene is TRBJ2-2, the V gene TRBV30, with D possibly matching TRBD2 (7 bases). Written as DNA, the CDR3 is TGTGCCTGGATTGGGGCAGGGAGGGACACCGGGGAGCTGCTTTTT. Translation: CAWIGAGRDTGELLF. Full variable domain (rest looked up from reference TRBV30 and TRBJ2-2): SQTIHQWPATLVQPVGSPLSLECTVEGTSNPNLYWYRQAAGRGLQLLFYSVGIGQISSEVPQNLSASRPQDRQFILSSKKLLLSDSGFYLCAWIGAGRDTGELLFGEGSRLTVL.